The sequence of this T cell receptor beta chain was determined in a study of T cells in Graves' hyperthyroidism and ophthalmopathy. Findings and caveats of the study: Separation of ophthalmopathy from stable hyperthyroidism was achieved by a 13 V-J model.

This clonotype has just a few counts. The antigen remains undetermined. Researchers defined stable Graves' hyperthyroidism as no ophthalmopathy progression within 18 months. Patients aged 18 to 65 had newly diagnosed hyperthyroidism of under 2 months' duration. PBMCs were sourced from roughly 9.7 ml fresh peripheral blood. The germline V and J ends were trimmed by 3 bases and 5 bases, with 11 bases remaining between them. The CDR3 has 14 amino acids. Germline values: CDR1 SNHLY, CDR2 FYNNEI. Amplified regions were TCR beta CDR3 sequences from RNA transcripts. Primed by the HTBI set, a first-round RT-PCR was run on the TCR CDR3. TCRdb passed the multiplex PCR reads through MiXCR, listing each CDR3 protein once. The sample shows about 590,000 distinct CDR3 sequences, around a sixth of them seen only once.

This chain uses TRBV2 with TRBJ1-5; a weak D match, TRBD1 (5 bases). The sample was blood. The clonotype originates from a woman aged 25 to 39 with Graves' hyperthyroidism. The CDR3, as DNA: TGTGCCAGCAGTGAGGGGGGGAGGGATCAGCCCCAGCATTTT. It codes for CASSEGGRDQPQHF.